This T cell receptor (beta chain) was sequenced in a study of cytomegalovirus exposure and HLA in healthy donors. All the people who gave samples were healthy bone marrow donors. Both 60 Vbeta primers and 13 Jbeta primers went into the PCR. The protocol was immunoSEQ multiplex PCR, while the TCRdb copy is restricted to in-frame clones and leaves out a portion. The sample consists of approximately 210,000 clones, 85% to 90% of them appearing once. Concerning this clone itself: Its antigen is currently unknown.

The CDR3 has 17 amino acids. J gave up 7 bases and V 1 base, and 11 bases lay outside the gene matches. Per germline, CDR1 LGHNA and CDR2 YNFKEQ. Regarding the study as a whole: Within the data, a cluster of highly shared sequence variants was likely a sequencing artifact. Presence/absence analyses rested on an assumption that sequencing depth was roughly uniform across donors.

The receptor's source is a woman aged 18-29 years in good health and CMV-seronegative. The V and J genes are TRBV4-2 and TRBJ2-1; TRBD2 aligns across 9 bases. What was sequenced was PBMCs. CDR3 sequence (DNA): TGTGCCAGCAGCCAAGTTGAATTTAGCGGGGGCCGGAATGAGCAGTTCTTC. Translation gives CASSQVEFSGGRNEQFF.